This TCR beta chain came from a study of human T cells and chemical hapten exposure. Attachment of unique molecular identifiers to individual cDNA molecules was performed in the library. TCRdb processed the 5' RACE reads anew with MiXCR; each CDR3 protein has one entry. The sample lists about 81,000 distinct CDR3 sequences; 15% to 20% were seen once. Blood, whole and unfractionated, served as the source for total RNA extraction. Germline V CDR1 and CDR2: SEHNR, FQNEAQ (reference sequence). The length of the CDR3 is 14 residues. Between the trimmed V and J ends, which lost 4 bases and 1 base, there was a span of 10 bases. This clonotype was seen only a few times.

This receptor was obtained from a female donor in good health. The V gene is TRBV7-9, the J gene TRBJ1-1, with a weak D call TRBD1 (6 bases). The CDR3 is CASSSSQGNTEAFF. CDR3 coding DNA: TGTGCCAGCAGCTCATCACAGGGGAACACTGAAGCTTTCTTT.